This entry lists 21 T cell receptor beta chains sequenced from one sample in a study of CD8 T cells in ankylosing spondylitis. Notes on the study in general: One TCR beta motif, made up of roughly 8 highly homologous variants, appeared characteristic of ankylosing spondylitis blood.

MiXCR, run by TCRdb on the 5' RACE reads, gives a single entry per CDR3 protein. The data contain about 800,000 distinct CDR3 sequences, approximately 10% of them singletons. Antigens for these TCRs are unknown. Sample: blood, either unsorted or a sorted T cell fraction (not recorded which). These receptor sequences come from a male donor with ankylosing spondylitis.

The chain recombines TRBV15 with TRBJ2-5; 10 bases are a match to TRBD1. The CDR3 runs to 14 residues. Trimming took 8 bases from V and 3 from J; bases not matched to a gene: 6. Germline-derived CDR1 and CDR2 are LNHNV and YYDKDF (reference sequence). CDR3 in DNA: TGTGCCACCGAAGCCGGGACAGGGGAAGAGACCCAGTACTTC. It translates to CATEAGTGEETQYF.

This chain's CDR3 is CASSLGGEIGYGYTF. As DNA, the CDR3 is TGTGCCAGCAGCTTAGGAGGGGAGATTGGCTATGGCTACACCTTC. The chain is built from TRBV11-2 and TRBJ1-2, with D tentatively TRBD1 (5 bases). The length of the CDR3 is 15 residues. Trimming cost V 1 base and J 4 bases, with 13 bases left between them. CDR1 and CDR2 (germline): SGHAT, FQNNGV.

This clonotype has just a few counts. This rearrangement joins TRBV28 to TRBJ1-6, with unresolved D. Germline V gene sequence: CDR1 MDHEN, CDR2 SYDVKM. The CDR3 has 13 residues. Trimming took 6 bases from V and 7 from J, leaving 10 bases between them. This CDR3 is CASSVVGNSPLHF. As DNA, the CDR3 is TGTGCCAGCAGCGTCGTAGGGAATTCACCCCTCCACTTT.

The genes are TRBV30 and TRBJ2-3; 7 positions match TRBD1. The CDR3 consists of 13 residues. J gave up 8 bases and V 1 base, and 6 bases lay outside the gene matches. In germline, CDR1 is GTSNPN, CDR2 SVGIG (reference sequence). This chain's CDR3 is CAWSAEGAGTQYF. The CDR3 DNA reads as TGTGCCTGGAGTGCAGAGGGGGCCGGTACGCAGTATTTT.

The chain uses TRBV6-2 or TRBV6-3 and TRBJ1-5; D unclear. V was cut by 7 bases and J by 0 bases, with 7 bases left in between. CDR3 length: 13 amino acids. Germline values: CDR1 MNHEY, CDR2 SVGEGT. CDR3 in DNA: TGTGCCAGCACAGACTATAGCAATCAGCCCCAGCATTTT. This gives the protein CASTDYSNQPQHF.

The chain recombines TRBV6-5 with TRBJ2-7; TRBD1 matches 8 bases. Trimming removed 5 bases from V and 0 bases from J; junction bases left unmatched: 6. The CDR3 extends over 15 amino acids. In germline, CDR1 is MNHEY, CDR2 SVGAGI. CDR3 protein: CASSHRDRFSYEQYF. CDR3 DNA: TGTGCCAGCAGTCACCGGGACAGGTTCTCCTACGAGCAGTACTTC.

This clonotype came up many times. The CDR3 DNA reads as TGTGCCAGCAGTTATGCGCCTAGTTCTCTCTTCAATGAGCAGTTCTTC. It specifies CASSYAPSSLFNEQFF. This chain links TRBV6-2 or TRBV6-3 with TRBJ2-1, with D unclear. This CDR3 region has 16 residues. Per germline, CDR1 MNHEY and CDR2 SVGEGT. Trimming took 3 bases from V and 6 from J, leaving 18 bases between them.

The rearrangement links TRBV5-1 to TRBJ2-7, with 8 bases fitting TRBD2. The CDR3 contains 14 residues. V trimming: 3 bases; J trimming: 4 bases; junction bases outside the gene matches: 6. Per germline, CDR1 SGHRS and CDR2 YFSETQ. In DNA form, the CDR3 reads TGCGCCAGCAGCTGGACGGGACTAGGGTACGAGCAGTACTTC. It codes for CASSWTGLGYEQYF. The full variable domain, its missing parts supplied by reference TRBV5-1 and TRBJ2-7, is KAGVTQTPRYLIKTRGQQVTLSCSPISGHRSVSWYQQTPGQGLQFLFEYFSETQRNKGNFPGRFSGRQFSNSRSEMNVSTLELGDSALYLCASSWTGLGYEQYFGPGTRLTVT.

The chain recombines TRBV6-6 with TRBJ1-1; D uncertain. CDR3 length equals 12 residues. Per germline, CDR1 MNHNY and CDR2 SVGAGI (reference sequence). V shed 2 bases and J shed 5 bases, with 6 bases lying between them. This chain's CDR3 is CASSYGKTEAFF. In DNA form, the CDR3 reads TGTGCCAGCAGTTACGGGAAGACTGAAGCTTTCTTT.

This clonotype was observed a few times. The V call is TRBV12-3 or TRBV12-4, the J call TRBJ2-1; 14 bases match TRBD2. After removal of 6 bases from V and 6 bases from J, the junction contained 13 bases not matched to a gene. This CDR3 contains 18 residues. CDR3 loop: CASRLGTSGRGRRNEQFF. CDR3 nucleotide sequence: TGTGCCAGCAGACTAGGGACTAGCGGGAGAGGAAGGCGCAATGAGCAGTTCTTC.

The chain combines TRBV12-3 or TRBV12-4 with TRBJ2-1; D possibly corresponds to TRBD1 (5 bases). The CDR3 spans 15 residues. V lost 1 base and J lost 3, with 10 bases in between. CDR3 nucleotides: TGTGCCAGCAGTTTAGACAGGATAATCTACAATGAGCAGTTCTTC. The encoded protein is CASSLDRIIYNEQFF.

This sequence joins TRBV29-1 and TRBJ2-7, with D tentatively TRBD1 or TRBD2 (5 bases each). CDR1 SQVTM and CDR2 ANQGSEA come from the germline V gene. This CDR3 comprises 11 residues. The V end was cut by 1 base, the J end by 13 bases, with 14 bases between. CDR3 region: CSVEVRGNPYF. The CDR3 DNA reads as TGCAGCGTTGAAGTGAGGGGAAACCCTTACTTC.

The table lists this clonotype with a few counts. For the CDR3, the DNA is TGTGCCAGCAAAGGGGACTGGCAAGAGACCCAGTACTTC. Translation: CASKGDWQETQYF. V is TRBV28 and J is TRBJ2-5; possible D gene TRBD2, 6 bases. V gave up 7 bases and J gave up 2 bases, with 11 bases separating them. CDR1 and CDR2 from the germline V gene are MDHEN and SYDVKM. The CDR3 length is 13 residues.

This clonotype was found a few times. The genes are TRBV7-8 and TRBJ2-3; 7 bases match TRBD2. Germline V gene lookup returns CDR1 SGHVS and CDR2 FQNEAQ. The CDR3 sequence is 15 residues long. V gave up 4 bases and J gave up 2 bases; unmatched junction bases: 6. The CDR3 loop reads CASSSREGFTDTQYF. In DNA, the CDR3 is TGTGCCAGCAGCTCCAGGGAGGGATTCACAGATACGCAGTATTTT.

This clonotype has only a few counts. The chain joins TRBV28 to TRBJ2-1; D possibly corresponds to TRBD2 (5 bases). Germline values: CDR1 MDHEN, CDR2 SYDVKM. The CDR3 contains 16 residues. Trimming stripped 3 bases from V and 0 bases from J, with 12 bases between. CDR3 sequence: CASSLMRVSSYNEQFF. The DNA of the CDR3 is TGTGCCAGCAGTTTGATGCGGGTGAGCTCCTACAATGAGCAGTTCTTC.

This clonotype was counted at least ten times. J is TRBJ2-2 and V is TRBV5-1; 10 bases align to TRBD1. Trimming cost V 3 bases and J 3 bases; bases outside gene matches: 2. The CDR3 has 15 amino acids. Looked up from germline, CDR1 is SGHRS and CDR2 is YFSETQ. CDR3 sequence reads: CASSSGTGDTGELFF. Written as DNA, the CDR3 is TGCGCCAGCAGCTCCGGGACAGGGGACACCGGGGAGCTGTTTTTT.

The table lists this clonotype with a few counts. This chain links TRBV19 with TRBJ1-1; possible D gene TRBD1, 5 bases. Trimming pared 3 bases from V and 3 bases from J, leaving 11 bases between. Germline V lookup: CDR1 LNHDA, CDR2 SQIVND (reference sequence). The CDR3 covers 14 residues. CDR3 in DNA: TGTGCCAGTAGTATGGCAGGGCGGTACACTGAAGCTTTCTTT. Translated, it gives CASSMAGRYTEAFF.

This chain uses TRBV20-1 with TRBJ2-2, with D possibly matching TRBD2 (5 bases). Germline CDR1 DFQATT, CDR2 SNEGSKA (reference sequence). Between the trimmed V and J ends, which lost 6 bases and 4 bases, there was a span of 12 bases. The CDR3 contains 13 residues. The CDR3 sequence is CSASWAGTGELFF. The CDR3 region has the DNA TGCAGTGCCTCCTGGGCGGGCACCGGGGAGCTGTTTTTT.

The chain combines TRBV18 with TRBJ2-2; TRBD2 agrees at 13 bases. Germline V gene data show CDR1 as KGHSH and CDR2 as LQKENI. With 5 bases clipped from V and 5 bases from J, the junction kept 5 bases outside the gene matches. This CDR3 comprises 16 residues. CDR3 sequence reads: CASSYRLAGGTGELFF. The DNA of the CDR3 is TGTGCCAGCTCATACCGACTAGCGGGAGGTACCGGGGAGCTGTTTTTT.

This chain joins TRBV20-1 and TRBJ2-2; TRBD1 matches 8 bases. CDR3 length: 15 residues. Germline assignment: CDR1 DFQATT and CDR2 SNEGSKA (reference sequence). The trim removed 6 bases at V and 1 base at J, leaving 7 bases unmatched. The CDR3 region has the DNA TGCAGTGCCACCAGGGGGCTCTGGAACACCGGGGAGCTGTTTTTT. This gives the protein CSATRGLWNTGELFF.

This clonotype was seen a few times. The chain employs TRBV5-6 and TRBJ2-5; the D is unclear. V shed 4 bases and J shed 1 base, with 11 bases lying between them. Germline assignment: CDR1 SGHDT and CDR2 YYEEEE. The CDR3 contains 14 residues. The CDR3 DNA sequence: TGTGCCAGCAGCGGGTGGGCATCCCAAGAGACCCAGTACTTC. Its protein product is CASSGWASQETQYF.